A single sample gave rise to the 13 T cell receptor beta chains below, sequenced in a study of blood T cell repertoires in COVID-19. TCRdb's copy holds only in-frame clones and misses some; the assay was immunoSEQ multiplex PCR. The sample lists approximately 93,000 clones, approximately 80% occurring once. Material: peripheral blood. These receptors originate from a woman older than 75 with acute or convalescent COVID-19.

J is TRBJ2-7 and V is TRBV28; 8 bases are shared with TRBD2. This CDR3 is built from 15 residues. The germline V gene encodes CDR1 MDHEN and CDR2 SYDVKM. V lost 3 bases to trimming and J lost 2 bases; unmatched junction nucleotides: 6. CDR3 loop: CASSFSGGPTYEQYF. The CDR3 DNA reads as TGTGCCAGCAGTTTTTCGGGAGGGCCCACCTACGAGCAGTACTTC.

CDR3 sequence (DNA): TGTGCCAGCAGTTTATCGGGGACTAGCTTTCTCAATGAGCAGTTCTTC. Translated, it gives CASSLSGTSFLNEQFF. The chain uses TRBV28 and TRBJ2-1; the match to TRBD2 covers 9 bases. The germline V gene has CDR1 MDHEN and CDR2 SYDVKM. V shed 1 base and J 6 bases; nucleotides not matched to a gene: 7. This CDR3 has 16 residues.

This clone was seen once. This chain uses TRBV4-2 with TRBJ1-2, with a tentative D call TRBD1 (5 bases). The ends were cut back, 0 bases at V and 8 bases at J, with 16 bases in the middle. Germline V gene lookup returns CDR1 LGHNA and CDR2 YNFKEQ. The CDR3 length is 15 residues. The DNA for the CDR3 is TGTGCCAGCAGCCAAGAGAAAGGGGTACCCTGGGGCTACACCTTC. This sequence encodes CASSQEKGVPWGYTF.

The chain carries TRBV3-1 (or the pseudogene TRBV3-2) and TRBJ2-3; 9 bases are shared with TRBD2. J gave up 3 bases and V 6 bases, and 4 bases lay outside the gene matches. Germline V gene sequence: CDR1 LGHDT, CDR2 YNNKEL (reference sequence). The CDR3 consists of 14 residues. The CDR3 sequence is CASSRLAETDTQYF. The CDR3 DNA reads TGTGCCAGCAGTCGACTAGCGGAGACAGATACGCAGTATTTT.

This clone has only a few counts. V gene TRBV6-1 combines with J gene TRBJ1-5; 9 bases line up with TRBD1. The CDR3 is 15 residues long. Germline CDR1 and CDR2: MNHNS and SASEGT. The V gene end was trimmed by 7 bases and the J gene end by 0 bases; junction bases not matched to a gene: 4. The CDR3 DNA follows: TGTGCCAGCACCCCGGGACAGGGTAGCAATCAGCCCCAGCATTTT. As protein: CASTPGQGSNQPQHF.

The chain is built from TRBV5-6 and TRBJ2-1; TRBD1 might be the D (5 bases). Trimming shortened V by 4 bases and J by 8 bases, and 13 bases separated the two germline ends. The CDR3 consists of 13 residues. The germline gives CDR1 SGHDT, CDR2 YYEEEE. CDR3 loop: CASSGAKRDEQFF. Here the CDR3 DNA reads TGTGCCAGCAGCGGGGCTAAAAGGGATGAGCAGTTCTTC.

This clone was picked up a small number of times. The chain has TRBV11-3 and TRBJ2-2; no clear D. Trimming stripped 4 bases from V and 2 bases from J, with 5 bases between. The germline V gene encodes CDR1 SGHNT and CDR2 YENEEA. The CDR3 sequence is 13 residues long. The CDR3: CASSSVNTGELFF. The DNA for the CDR3 is TGTGCCAGCAGCTCCGTAAACACCGGGGAGCTGTTTTTT.

This chain uses TRBV9 with TRBJ1-2, with D possibly matching TRBD1 (6 bases). This CDR3 comprises 14 residues. With 0 bases removed from V and 5 bases from J, the gap between germline ends came to 11 bases. CDR1 is SGDLS, CDR2 YYNGEE, per germline. CDR3: CASSVATGSYGYTF. The CDR3, as DNA: TGTGCCAGCAGCGTAGCAACAGGGTCGTATGGCTACACCTTC.

The chain uses TRBV6-5 and TRBJ2-3; 8 positions agree with TRBD2. The CDR3 contains 14 residues. With V trimmed by 6 bases and J by 0 bases, 2 bases remained unmatched. Germline V lookup: CDR1 MNHEY, CDR2 SVGAGI. The DNA for the CDR3 is TGTGCCAGCAGCGGGGGGGCCAGCACAGATACGCAGTATTTT. Its protein product is CASSGGASTDTQYF.

This rearrangement joins TRBV3-1 (or the pseudogene TRBV3-2) to TRBJ1-3; tentatively, D is TRBD1 (6 bases). Germline CDR1 and CDR2: LGHDT and YNNKEL (reference sequence). CDR3 length equals 15 residues. The ends were cut back, 3 bases at V and 4 bases at J, with 13 bases in the middle. The DNA for the CDR3 is TGTGCCAGCAGCCACCAAGGGGGTGTAGGAAACACCATATATTTT. This translates into CASSHQGGVGNTIYF.

V is TRBV7-9 and J is TRBJ1-1; D remains ambiguous. The germline V and J ends were trimmed by 5 bases and 10 bases, with 11 bases remaining between them. Germline lookup yields CDR1 SEHNR and CDR2 FQNEAQ (reference sequence). This CDR3 spans 11 amino acids. The CDR3 region is CASSPDFGAFF. The DNA for the CDR3 is TGTGCCAGCAGCCCGGACTTTGGAGCTTTCTTT.

This clone has just one count. The chain uses TRBV9 and TRBJ2-3; 9 bases align to TRBD2. The CDR3 sequence is 16 residues long. Unmatched junction bases numbered 7, after V lost 3 bases and J lost 2 bases. The germline gives CDR1 SGDLS, CDR2 YYNGEE. The DNA of the CDR3 is TGTGCCAGCAGCGAAGCGGGAGGACGAAACACAGATACGCAGTATTTT. It specifies CASSEAGGRNTDTQYF.

The V call is TRBV18, the J call TRBJ2-1, with 13 bases fitting TRBD2. Per germline, CDR1 KGHSH and CDR2 LQKENI. The CDR3 sequence is 22 residues long. Trimming removed 0 bases from V and 0 bases from J; junction bases left unmatched: 14. The CDR3 is CASSPPNSGTSGRAPSYNEQFF. The DNA of the CDR3 is TGTGCCAGCTCACCACCTAACTCAGGTACTAGCGGGAGGGCCCCCTCCTACAATGAGCAGTTCTTC.